The present T cell receptor (beta chain) was sequenced within a study of T cells in women clearing cervical HPV infection. Turning to the study itself: For cases, blood was sampled a median approximately 150 days after lesion detection, interquartile range about 80 to 220 days. Study results and caveats: CIN3+ cases had significantly higher TCR richness than controls; evenness did not differ. Cases carried less TRBV6-7 than controls: 0.11% versus 0.16%.

Libraries were prepared by immunoSEQ multiplex PCR; TCRdb keeps only in-frame clonotypes and omits some of them. This repertoire comprises approximately 44,000 clones; its ten largest clones make up 7.6%. The CDR3 is made up of 15 amino acids. Trimming at V came to 3 bases and at J to 0 bases, leaving 3 bases not matched to a gene. Germline V gene lookup returns CDR1 LNHDA and CDR2 SQIVND (reference sequence). In regard to this clone: The antigen is unknown. The read ends 3 residues before the CDR3 terminus; that terminus is restored from the germline J gene.

The sequence was obtained from a woman between 18 and 75 years old with a cervical HPV16 infection that either progressed to CIN3+ or cleared (not recorded which). The V call is TRBV19, the J call TRBJ2-7, with TRBD2 identical over 9 bases. The sample comprised blood buffy coat. This chain's CDR3 is CASSISGRRSYEQYF. The sequenced part of the CDR3 DNA is TGTGCCAGTAGTATTAGCGGGAGACGCTCCTACGAG.